Following are 5 T cell receptor beta chains from one sample sequenced in a study of blood T cell repertoires in COVID-19. Clones were read by immunoSEQ multiplex PCR, and TCRdb kept only the in-frame ones, dropping some. The table lists roughly 250,000 clones, 75% to 90% of them singletons. The material sequenced was PBMCs or T cells enriched from blood (not recorded which). The receptors derive from a middle-aged woman who had been exposed to COVID-19.

The V gene is TRBV6-5, the J gene TRBJ1-3; D gene uncertain. CDR1 and CDR2 (germline): MNHEY, SVGAGI. V lost 2 bases to trimming and J lost 2 bases, with 13 bases between them. CDR3 length: 16 amino acids. The CDR3 is CASSYTQVPPGNTIYF. The CDR3 DNA is TGTGCCAGCAGTTACACCCAGGTTCCACCTGGAAACACCATATATTTT.

V and J are TRBV4-1 and TRBJ1-4; D ambiguous. Germline V lookup: CDR1 MGHRA, CDR2 YSYEKL. The CDR3 has 13 residues. The V gene lost 4 bases and the J gene lost 8 bases, with 11 bases spanning the gap. The CDR3 coding sequence is TGCGCCAGCAGCCTACAGCGGCCGGAAAAACTGTTTTTT. It encodes CASSLQRPEKLFF.

The chain is built from TRBV5-1 and TRBJ1-1; 7 bases are a match to TRBD1. The CDR3 has 15 amino acids. Per germline, CDR1 SGHRS and CDR2 YFSETQ. J was trimmed by 0 bases and V by 5 bases; bases with no gene match: 7. CDR3 residues: CASRTTGTVNTEAFF. The CDR3 region has the DNA TGCGCCAGCAGAACGACAGGGACCGTGAACACTGAAGCTTTCTTT.

This chain connects TRBV13 to TRBJ1-5; the D is unclear. Deletions cut 2 bases from V and 1 base from J, with 6 bases between. This CDR3 has 14 amino acids. CDR1 is PRHDT, CDR2 FYEKMQ, per germline (reference sequence). The CDR3 nucleotides are TGTGCCAGCAGCTTAAGACAAAGCAATCAGCCCCAGCATTTT. Translated: CASSLRQSNQPQHF.

V is TRBV5-1 and J is TRBJ1-2; D uncertain. CDR3 length equals 13 residues. The germline gives CDR1 SGHRS, CDR2 YFSETQ. The V end lost 4 bases, the J end lost 5 bases, and 12 bases lay between the germline ends. Here the CDR3 DNA reads TGCGCCAGCAGCCCGGAGATAAAGTATGGCTACACCTTC. Its translation: CASSPEIKYGYTF.